Listed here is a single TCR beta chain. Per the original data handling: Nucleated cell counts were estimated from reference gene primer amplification. Method: immunoSEQ multiplex PCR; TCRdb's copy keeps in-frame clones and lacks some. That table gives V, J and clone size, and the DNA gave D and trimming. The sample holds about 83,000 clones; about 92% are singletons and the top ten take 15% to 20%. The CDR3 sequence is 12 residues long. With V trimmed by 2 bases and J by 11 bases, 3 bases remained unmatched. Germline CDR1 MDHEN, CDR2 SYDVKM. These data are taken from a study of blood T cell repertoires in COVID-19. Across the whole study: Both acute and convalescent COVID-19 samples were obtained from the United States, Italy and Spain. The cDNA or gDNA used as material had been derived from T cells, B-cell-depleted T cells, or PBMCs.

The TCR comes from a woman over 75 with active or convalescent COVID-19. The chain employs TRBV28 and TRBJ1-1; TRBD1 agrees at 9 bases. The source material was peripheral blood. The CDR3 nucleotides are TGTGCCAGCAGTTTAGGGGACAGGGTTGCTTTCTTT. Its translation: CASSLGDRVAFF. The variable domain in full, completed from reference TRBV28 and TRBJ1-1, reads DVKVTQSSRYLVKRTGEKVFLECVQDMDHENMFWYRQDPGLGLRLIYFSYDVKMKEKGDIPEGYSVSREKKERFSLILESASTNQTSMYLCASSLGDRVAFFGQGTRLTVV.